This is a list of T cell receptor beta chains from one sample in a study of cytomegalovirus exposure and HLA in healthy donors. Sequencing used immunoSEQ multiplex PCR; TCRdb keeps in-frame clones, though not all of them. Here the sample spans roughly 150,000 clones, roughly 85% being singletons. The sequenced material came from PBMCs. These receptors came from a male donor in good health and CMV-seropositive. CDR3s include the opening cysteine and the closing phenylalanine or tryptophan. D genes are given only for firm matches. Size tells how often a clone was seen (once, few, many) or the class of an expanded clone, and some rows leave it out.

d_gene,len,abundance,j_gene,v_gene,CDR3nt,CDR3aa
TRBD1,16,once,TRBJ1-5,TRBV7-2,TGTGCCAGCAGCTCCGGGACAGGGAGAGGCAATCAGCCCCAGCATTTT,CASSSGTGRGNQPQHF
TRBD1,19,-,TRBJ1-6,TRBV4-1,TGCGCCAGCAGCCAAGATGAGGGGACAGGCGGCTCCTATAATTCACCCCTCCACTTT,CASSQDEGTGGSYNSPLHF
-,15,-,TRBJ2-3,TRBV5-5,TGTGCCAGCAGCTTGTTGTCAAATACCGGGGATACGCAGTATTTT,CASSLLSNTGDTQYF
-,15,-,TRBJ1-1,TRBV5-4,TGTGCCAGCAGCCGCGATGCAGGGTCTAACACTGAAGCTTTCTTT,CASSRDAGSNTEAFF
-,14,-,TRBJ2-7,TRBV21-1,TGTGCCAGCAGCAAAGGGGCAGGGGACTACGAGCAGTACTTC,CASSKGAGDYEQYF
-,15,few,TRBJ1-1,TRBV7-8,TGTGCCAGCAGCCCCCGCGGGGGTAGCAGCACTGAAGCTTTCTTT,CASSPRGGSSTEAFF
-,16,-,TRBJ1-5,TRBV27,TGTGCCAGCAGTTTATCAGTAGTTCTCGGGGATCAGCCCCAGCATTTT,CASSLSVVLGDQPQHF
-,13,-,TRBJ1-4,TRBV6-1,TGTGCCAGCAGTGATGGCCAGAATGAAAAACTGTTTTTT,CASSDGQNEKLFF
-,12,-,TRBJ2-5,TRBV5-1,TGCGCCAGCAGCTTCCAACAAGAGACCCAGTACTTC,CASSFQQETQYF
TRBD1,14,-,TRBJ2-1,TRBV7-6,TGTGCCAGCAGCTTAGTCGACAGGGACCATGAGCAGTTCTTC,CASSLVDRDHEQFF
-,13,once,TRBJ2-1,TRBV4-3,TGCGCCAGCAGAATTAGCGGAGGGCATGAGCAGTTCTTC,CASRISGGHEQFF
TRBD1,16,-,TRBJ2-2,TRBV10-3,TGTGCCATCAAAGAAACGGACAGGGGGGGCACCGGGGAGCTGTTTTTT,CAIKETDRGGTGELFF
-,17,many,TRBJ2-5,TRBV5-4,TGCGCCAGCAGCCAAGATCTTTGGAAGGGGAACCAAGAGACCCAGTACTTC,CASSQDLWKGNQETQYF
TRBD1,16,-,TRBJ2-1,TRBV6-5,TGTGCCAGCAGTTTCCTCGGACAGGGGTGGACAAATGAGCAGTTCTTC,CASSFLGQGWTNEQFF
-,14,-,TRBJ1-1,TRBV4-3,TGCGCCAGCAGCCAAGTTGGAGGGAACACTGAAGCTTTCTTT,CASSQVGGNTEAFF
-,14,-,TRBJ1-4,TRBV7-2,TGTGCCAGCAGCCTCGACAGATCTAATGAAAAACTGTTTTTT,CASSLDRSNEKLFF
TRBD1,12,-,TRBJ2-5,TRBV27,TGTGCCAGCAGTTCAGGGGGCCTCCGTCGGTACTTC,CASSSGGLRRYF
TRBD2,16,-,TRBJ2-7,TRBV4-1,TGCGCCAGCAGCCAAGATCGGGGGACTAGCGTACGGGAGCAGTACTTC,CASSQDRGTSVREQYF
TRBD2,19,-,TRBJ2-1,TRBV4-1,TGCGCCAGCAGCCAAGAAGAAGGGACTAGCCTAAGCTCCTACAATGAGCAGTTCTTC,CASSQEEGTSLSSYNEQFF
-,15,-,TRBJ2-3,TRBV7-9,TGTGCCAGCAGCTTAGCAATGGGGCGCACAGATACGCAGTATTTT,CASSLAMGRTDTQYF
TRBD2,14,once,TRBJ2-5,TRBV11-2,TGTGCCAGCAGCTCCCTAAGCGGGGGTGAGACCCAGTACTTC,CASSSLSGGETQYF
TRBD1,15,-,TRBJ2-7,TRBV5-1,TGCGCCAGCAGCTTAGATGGGACAGGGGGCGACGAGCAGTACTTC,CASSLDGTGGDEQYF
-,13,few,TRBJ1-1,TRBV4-3,TGCGCCAGCAGCTTACAGGGGAACACTGAAGCTTTCTTT,CASSLQGNTEAFF
-,12,once,TRBJ2-2,TRBV30,TGTGCCTGGAGTGCTAGCACCGGGGAGCTGTTTTTT,CAWSASTGELFF
-,15,-,TRBJ2-7,TRBV27,TGTGCCAGCAGTCCCAGGGCCCATAATACCTACGAGCAGTACTTC,CASSPRAHNTYEQYF
TRBD1,14,-,TRBJ1-1,TRBV19,TGTGCCAGTAGTATCACAGGGGTTACCACTGAAGCTTTCTTT,CASSITGVTTEAFF
-,15,-,TRBJ2-7,TRBV27,TGTGCCAGCAGCACCTCGGGACATCCATCCTATGAGCAGTACTTC,CASSTSGHPSYEQYF
TRBD2,17,-,TRBJ2-3,TRBV7-8,TGTGCCAGCAGCTTAGGGGGCGGCGGGGGGAGCACAGATACGCAGTATTTT,CASSLGGGGGSTDTQYF